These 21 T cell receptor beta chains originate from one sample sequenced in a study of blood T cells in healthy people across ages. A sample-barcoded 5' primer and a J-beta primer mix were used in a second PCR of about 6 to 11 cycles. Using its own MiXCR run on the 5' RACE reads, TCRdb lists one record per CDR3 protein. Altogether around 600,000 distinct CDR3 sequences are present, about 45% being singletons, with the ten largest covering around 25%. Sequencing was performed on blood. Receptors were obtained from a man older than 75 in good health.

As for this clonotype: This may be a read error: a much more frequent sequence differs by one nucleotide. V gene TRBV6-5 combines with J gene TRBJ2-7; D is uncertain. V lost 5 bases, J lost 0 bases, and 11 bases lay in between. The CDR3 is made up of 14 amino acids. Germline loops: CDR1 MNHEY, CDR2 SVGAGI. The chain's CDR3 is CASSRAAASYEQYF. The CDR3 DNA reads TGTGCCAGCAGTCGCGCGGCCGCCTCCTACGAGCAGTACTTC.

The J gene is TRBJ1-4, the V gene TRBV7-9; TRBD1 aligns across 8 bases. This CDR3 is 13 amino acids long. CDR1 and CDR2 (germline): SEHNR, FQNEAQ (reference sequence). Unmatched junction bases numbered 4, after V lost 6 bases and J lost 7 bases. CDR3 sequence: CASSGQGFEKLFF. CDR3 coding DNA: TGTGCCAGCAGTGGACAGGGCTTTGAAAAACTGTTTTTT.

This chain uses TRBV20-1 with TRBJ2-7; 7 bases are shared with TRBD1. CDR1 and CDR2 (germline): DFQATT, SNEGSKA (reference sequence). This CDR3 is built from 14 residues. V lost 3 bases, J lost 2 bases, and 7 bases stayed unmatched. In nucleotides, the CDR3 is TGCAGTGCTAGTCCGGGACAGAGCCCCTACGAGCAGTACTTC. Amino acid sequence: CSASPGQSPYEQYF.

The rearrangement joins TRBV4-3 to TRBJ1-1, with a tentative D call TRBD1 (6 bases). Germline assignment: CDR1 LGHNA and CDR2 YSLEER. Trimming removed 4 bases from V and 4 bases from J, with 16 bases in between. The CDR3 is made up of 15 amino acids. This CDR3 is CASSLGGRGPTEAFF. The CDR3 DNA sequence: TGCGCCAGCAGCCTAGGGGGGAGAGGGCCCACTGAAGCTTTCTTT.

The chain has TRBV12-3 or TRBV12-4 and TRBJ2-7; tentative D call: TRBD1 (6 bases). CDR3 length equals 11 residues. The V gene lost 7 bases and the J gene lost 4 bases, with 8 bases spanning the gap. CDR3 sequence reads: CASKRGYEQYF. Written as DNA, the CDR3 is TGTGCCAGCAAAAGGGGGTACGAGCAGTACTTC.

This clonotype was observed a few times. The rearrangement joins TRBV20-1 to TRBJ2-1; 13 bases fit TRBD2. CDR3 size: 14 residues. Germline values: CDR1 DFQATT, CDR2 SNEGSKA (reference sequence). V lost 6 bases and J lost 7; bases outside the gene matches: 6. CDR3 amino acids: CSASLAGGWNEQFF. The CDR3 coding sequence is TGCAGTGCGTCACTAGCGGGAGGGTGGAATGAGCAGTTCTTC.

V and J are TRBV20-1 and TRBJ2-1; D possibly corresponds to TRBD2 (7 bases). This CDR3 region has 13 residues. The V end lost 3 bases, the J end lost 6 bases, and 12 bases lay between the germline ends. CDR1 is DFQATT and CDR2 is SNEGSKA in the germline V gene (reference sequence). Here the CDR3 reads CSARRGLSNEQFF. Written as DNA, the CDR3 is TGCAGTGCTAGGCGGGGGCTCTCCAATGAGCAGTTCTTC.

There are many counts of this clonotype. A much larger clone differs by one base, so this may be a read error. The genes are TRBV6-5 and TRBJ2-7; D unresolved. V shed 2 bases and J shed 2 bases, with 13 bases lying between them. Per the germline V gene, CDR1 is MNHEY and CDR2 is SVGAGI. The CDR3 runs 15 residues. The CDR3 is CASSYAPYGTYEQYF. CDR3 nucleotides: TGTGCCAGCAGTTACGCGCCCTACGGAACCTACGAGCAGTACTTC.

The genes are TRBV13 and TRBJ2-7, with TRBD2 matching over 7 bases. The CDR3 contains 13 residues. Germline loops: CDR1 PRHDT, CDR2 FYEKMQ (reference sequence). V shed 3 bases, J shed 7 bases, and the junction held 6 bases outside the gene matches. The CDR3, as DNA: TGTGCCAGCAGCTTCCAGCGGGGAAGGGAGCAGTACTTC. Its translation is CASSFQRGREQYF.

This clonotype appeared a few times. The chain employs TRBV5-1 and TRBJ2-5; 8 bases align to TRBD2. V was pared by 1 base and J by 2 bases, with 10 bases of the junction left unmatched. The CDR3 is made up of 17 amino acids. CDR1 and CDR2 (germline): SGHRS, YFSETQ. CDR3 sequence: CASSLSGLSGGQETQYF. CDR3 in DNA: TGCGCCAGCAGCTTGAGTGGTCTGAGCGGGGGTCAAGAGACCCAGTACTTC.

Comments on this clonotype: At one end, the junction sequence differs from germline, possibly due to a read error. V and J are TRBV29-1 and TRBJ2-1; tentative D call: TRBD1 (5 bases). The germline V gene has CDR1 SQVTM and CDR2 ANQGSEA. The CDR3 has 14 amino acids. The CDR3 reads CSVAQGHSYKEQFF. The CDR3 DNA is TGCAGCGTTGCCCAGGGCCATTCCTACAAGGAGCAGTTCTTC.

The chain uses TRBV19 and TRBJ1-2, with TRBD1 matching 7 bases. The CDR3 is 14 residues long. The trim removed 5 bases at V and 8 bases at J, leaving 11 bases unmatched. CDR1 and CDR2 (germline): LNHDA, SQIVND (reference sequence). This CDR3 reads CASSLPRGVSGYTF. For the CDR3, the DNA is TGTGCCAGTAGTCTCCCCAGGGGGGTGAGCGGCTACACCTTC. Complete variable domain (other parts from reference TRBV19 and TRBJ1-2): DGGITQSPKYLFRKEGQNVTLSCEQNLNHDAMYWYRQDPGQGLRLIYYSQIVNDFQKGDIAEGYSVSREKKESFPLTVTSAQKNPTAFYLCASSLPRGVSGYTFGSGTRLTVV.

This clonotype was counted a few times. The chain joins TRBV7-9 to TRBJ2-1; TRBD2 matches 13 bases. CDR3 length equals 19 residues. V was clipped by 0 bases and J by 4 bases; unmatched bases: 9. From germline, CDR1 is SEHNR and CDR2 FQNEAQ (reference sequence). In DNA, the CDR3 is TGTGCCAGCAGCTTAGCCCAATACCGACTAGCGGGGGGATACAATGAGCAGTTCTTC. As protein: CASSLAQYRLAGGYNEQFF.

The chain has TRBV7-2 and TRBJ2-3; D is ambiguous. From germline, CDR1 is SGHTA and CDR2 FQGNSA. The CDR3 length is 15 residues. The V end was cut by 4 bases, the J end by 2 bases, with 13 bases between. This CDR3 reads CASSSVFRTTDTQYF. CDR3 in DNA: TGTGCCAGCAGCTCCGTATTTCGTACCACAGATACGCAGTATTTT.

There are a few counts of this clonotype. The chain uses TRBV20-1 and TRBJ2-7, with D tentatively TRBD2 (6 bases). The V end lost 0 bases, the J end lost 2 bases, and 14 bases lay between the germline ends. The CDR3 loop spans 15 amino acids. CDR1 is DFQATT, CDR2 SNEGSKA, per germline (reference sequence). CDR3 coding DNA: TGCAGTGCTAGAGATCCCCGGGCGGGGCCCTACGAGCAGTACTTC. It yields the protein CSARDPRAGPYEQYF.

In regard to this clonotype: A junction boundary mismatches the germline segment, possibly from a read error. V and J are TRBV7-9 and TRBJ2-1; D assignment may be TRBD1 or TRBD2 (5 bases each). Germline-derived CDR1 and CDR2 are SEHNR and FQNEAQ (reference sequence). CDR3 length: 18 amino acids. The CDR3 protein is CVSSKGPKDHSYNERQFF. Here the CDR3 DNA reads TGTGTCAGCAGCAAGGGACCTAAAGACCACTCGTACAATGAGCGGCAGTTCTTC.

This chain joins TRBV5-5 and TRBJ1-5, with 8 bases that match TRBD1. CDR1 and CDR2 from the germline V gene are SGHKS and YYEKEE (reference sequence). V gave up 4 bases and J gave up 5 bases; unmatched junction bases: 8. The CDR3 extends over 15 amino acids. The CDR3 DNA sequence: TGTGCCAGCAGCAGACTACCAGGGGGCGATCAGCCCCAGCATTTT. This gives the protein CASSRLPGGDQPQHF.

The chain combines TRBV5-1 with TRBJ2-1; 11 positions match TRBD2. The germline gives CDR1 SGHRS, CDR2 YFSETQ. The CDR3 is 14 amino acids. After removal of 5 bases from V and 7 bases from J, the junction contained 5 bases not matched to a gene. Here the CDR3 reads CASSTSGGTNEQFF. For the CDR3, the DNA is TGCGCCAGCAGTACTAGCGGGGGTACGAATGAGCAGTTCTTC.

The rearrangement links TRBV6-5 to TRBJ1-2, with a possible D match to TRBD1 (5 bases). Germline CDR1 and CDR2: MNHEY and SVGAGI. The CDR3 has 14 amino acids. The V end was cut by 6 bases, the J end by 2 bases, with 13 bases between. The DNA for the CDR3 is TGTGCCAGCAGGTCCTCGGGGCGAAACTATGGCTACACCTTC. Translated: CASRSSGRNYGYTF.

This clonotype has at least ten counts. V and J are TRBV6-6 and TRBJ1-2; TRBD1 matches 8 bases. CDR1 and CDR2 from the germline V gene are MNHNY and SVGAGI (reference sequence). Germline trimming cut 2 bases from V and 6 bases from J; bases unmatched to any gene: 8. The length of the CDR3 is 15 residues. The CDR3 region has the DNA TGTGCCAGCAGTTACGCGTGGGGGACAGGAGATGGCTACACCTTC. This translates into CASSYAWGTGDGYTF.

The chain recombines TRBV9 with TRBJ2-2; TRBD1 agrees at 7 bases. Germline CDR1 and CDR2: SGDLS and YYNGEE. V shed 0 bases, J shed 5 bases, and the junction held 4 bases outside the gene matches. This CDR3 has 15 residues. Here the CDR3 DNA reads TGTGCCAGCAGCGTAGGGGGCAGGGGGACCGGGGAGCTGTTTTTT. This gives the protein CASSVGGRGTGELFF.